This T cell receptor (beta chain) was sequenced during a study of blood T cell repertoires in COVID-19. Study as a whole: Nucleic acid was either cDNA or gDNA, and it came from T cells, B-cell-depleted T cells, or PBMCs.

CDR3 length: 16 amino acids. Per germline, CDR1 MNHEY and CDR2 SMNVEV (reference sequence). V lost 2 bases and J lost 3; bases outside the gene matches: 4. Clones were sequenced by immunoSEQ multiplex PCR, and TCRdb holds only the in-frame ones, with some missing. The data show tens of thousands of clones, about 85% seen once. Material: peripheral blood. The chain couples TRBV27 to TRBJ1-3, with 10 bases matching TRBD1. The sequence was obtained from a human donor in a cohort sampled during active COVID-19. The CDR3 protein is CASSLTGTGVGNTIYF. Written as DNA, the CDR3 is TGTGCCAGCAGTTTAACCGGGACAGGGGTTGGAAACACCATATATTTT.